The subject of this entry is one T cell receptor beta chain. TCRdb's table, derived via immunoSEQ multiplex PCR, lists solely in-frame clones and lacks some. The data show a few hundred thousand clones, 90% to 98% seen once. The data were obtained in a study of shared clonotypes between healthy human individuals. Sequencing was done on a sample of memory CD8+ T cells sorted from blood. Noted subset: CD45RO+ cells pooled with CCR7-negative TemRA cells. The clonotype was recovered from a young man in good health.

CDR3: CASSYSGQAKNIQYF. As DNA, the CDR3 is TGTGCCAGCAGTTACTCGGGACAGGCCAAAAACATTCAGTACTTC. J is TRBJ2-4 and V is TRBV6-6, with 7 bases that match TRBD1. Looked up from germline, CDR1 is MNHNY and CDR2 is SVGAGI (reference sequence). V shed 0 bases and J 1 base; nucleotides not matched to a gene: 0. There are 15 residues in the CDR3.